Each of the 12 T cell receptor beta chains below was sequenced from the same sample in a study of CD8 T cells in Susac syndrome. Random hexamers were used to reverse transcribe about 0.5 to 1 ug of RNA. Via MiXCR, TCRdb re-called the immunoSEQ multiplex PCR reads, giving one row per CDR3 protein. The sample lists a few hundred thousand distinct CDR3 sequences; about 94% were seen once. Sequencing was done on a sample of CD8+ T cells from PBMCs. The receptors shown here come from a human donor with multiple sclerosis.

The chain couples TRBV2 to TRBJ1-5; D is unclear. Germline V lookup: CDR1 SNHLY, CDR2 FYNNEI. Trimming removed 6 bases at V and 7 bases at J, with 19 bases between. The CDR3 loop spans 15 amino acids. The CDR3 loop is CASRKGHGPGQPQHF. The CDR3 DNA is TGTGCCAGCAGGAAAGGGCACGGCCCGGGGCAGCCCCAGCATTTT. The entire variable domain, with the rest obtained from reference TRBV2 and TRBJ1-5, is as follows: EPEVTQTPSHQVTQMGQEVILRCVPISNHLYFYWYRQILGQKVEFLVSFYNNEISEKSEIFDDQFSVERPDGSNFTLKIRSTKLEDSAMYFCASRKGHGPGQPQHFGDGTRLSIL.

The CDR3 loop is CASSPGHLQNEQFF. CDR3 DNA sequence: TGTGCCAGCAGCCCTGGGCACCTCCAAAATGAGCAGTTCTTC. This rearrangement joins TRBV13 to TRBJ2-1; D gene ambiguous. This CDR3 comprises 14 residues. In germline, CDR1 is PRHDT, CDR2 FYEKMQ (reference sequence). Trimming removed 5 bases at V and 7 bases at J, with 15 bases between.

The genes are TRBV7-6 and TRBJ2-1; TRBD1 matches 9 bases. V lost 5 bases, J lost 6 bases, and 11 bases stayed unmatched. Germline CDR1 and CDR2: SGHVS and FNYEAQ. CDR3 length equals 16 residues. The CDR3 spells CASSPERDRVANEQFF. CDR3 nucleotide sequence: TGTGCCAGCAGCCCCGAAAGGGACAGGGTCGCCAATGAGCAGTTCTTC.

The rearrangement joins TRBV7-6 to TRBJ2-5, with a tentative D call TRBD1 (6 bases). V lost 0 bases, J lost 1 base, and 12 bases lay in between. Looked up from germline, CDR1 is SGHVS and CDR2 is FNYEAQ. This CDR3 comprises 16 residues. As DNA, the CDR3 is TGTGCCAGCAGCTTAGCGTTTCCGGACAGCCAAGAGACCCAGTACTTC. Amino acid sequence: CASSLAFPDSQETQYF. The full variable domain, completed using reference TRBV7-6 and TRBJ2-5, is GAGVSQSPRYKVTKRGQDVALRCDPISGHVSLYWYRQALGQGPEFLTYFNYEAQQDKSGLPNDRFSAERPEGSISTLTIQRTEQRDSAMYRCASSLAFPDSQETQYFGPGTRLLVL.

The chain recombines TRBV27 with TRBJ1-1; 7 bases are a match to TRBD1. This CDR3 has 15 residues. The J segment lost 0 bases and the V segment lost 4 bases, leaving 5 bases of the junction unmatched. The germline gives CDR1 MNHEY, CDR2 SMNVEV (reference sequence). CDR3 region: CASSYRQGLNTEAFF. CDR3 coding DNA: TGTGCCAGCAGTTATCGACAGGGTTTGAACACTGAAGCTTTCTTT.

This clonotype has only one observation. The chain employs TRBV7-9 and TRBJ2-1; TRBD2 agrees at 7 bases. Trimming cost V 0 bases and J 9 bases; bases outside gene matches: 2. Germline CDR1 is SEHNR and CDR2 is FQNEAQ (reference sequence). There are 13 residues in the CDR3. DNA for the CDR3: TGTGCCAGCAGCTTAGCCGGGAGGTTTGAGCAGTTCTTC. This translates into CASSLAGRFEQFF.

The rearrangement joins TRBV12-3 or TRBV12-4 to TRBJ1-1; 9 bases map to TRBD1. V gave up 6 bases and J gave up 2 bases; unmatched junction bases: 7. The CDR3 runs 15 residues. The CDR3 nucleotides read TGTGCCAGCAGGGAAGGACAGGGGCCCAACACTGAAGCTTTCTTT. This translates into CASREGQGPNTEAFF.

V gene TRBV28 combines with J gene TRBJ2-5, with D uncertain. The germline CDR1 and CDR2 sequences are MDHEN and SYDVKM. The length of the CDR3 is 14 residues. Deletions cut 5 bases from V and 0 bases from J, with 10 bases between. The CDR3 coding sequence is TGTGCCAGCAGTCGAACTGAGAACCAAGAGACCCAGTACTTC. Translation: CASSRTENQETQYF.

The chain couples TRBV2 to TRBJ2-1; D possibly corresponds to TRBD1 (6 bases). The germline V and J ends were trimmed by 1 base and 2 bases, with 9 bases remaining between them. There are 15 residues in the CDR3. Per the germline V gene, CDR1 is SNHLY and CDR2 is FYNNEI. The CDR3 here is CASSEDPGAYNEQFF. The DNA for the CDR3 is TGTGCCAGCAGTGAAGACCCAGGGGCCTACAATGAGCAGTTCTTC.

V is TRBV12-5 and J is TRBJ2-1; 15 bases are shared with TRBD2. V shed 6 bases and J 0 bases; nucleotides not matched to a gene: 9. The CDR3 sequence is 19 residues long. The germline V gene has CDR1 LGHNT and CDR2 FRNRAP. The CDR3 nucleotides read TGTGCTAGTGGCTCTACAGGACTAGCGGGAGGGCCCTCCTACAATGAGCAGTTCTTC. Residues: CASGSTGLAGGPSYNEQFF.

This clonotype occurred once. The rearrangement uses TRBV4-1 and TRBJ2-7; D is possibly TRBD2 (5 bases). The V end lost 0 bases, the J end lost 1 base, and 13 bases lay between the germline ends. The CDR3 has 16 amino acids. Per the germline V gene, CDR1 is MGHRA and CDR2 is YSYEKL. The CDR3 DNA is TGCGCCAGCAGCCAAGAACGGGGAGTGAGATCCTACGAGCAGTACTTC. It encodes CASSQERGVRSYEQYF.

The CDR3 sequence is CAWTPGQGVTEQYF. The CDR3 nucleotides are TGTGCCTGGACCCCGGGACAGGGGGTCACGGAGCAGTACTTC. This chain connects TRBV30 to TRBJ2-7, with 11 nucleotides matching TRBD1. The V and J ends lost 4 bases and 7 bases, in that order; junction bases with no gene match: 9. CDR1 is GTSNPN and CDR2 is SVGIG in the germline V gene (reference sequence). The CDR3 extends over 14 amino acids.